This T cell receptor (beta chain) came from a study of T-cell memory formation after mild COVID-19. Points from the study as a whole: Cross-reactive memory apparently joined, as some responding clones appeared in pre-infection memory. Chiefly within CM and EM were the contracting CD4+ clones; CD8+ ones were within EMRA.

Germline V gene lookup returns CDR1 KGHDR and CDR2 SFDVKD. V was clipped by 0 bases and J by 6 bases, with 18 bases between them. The CDR3 runs 17 residues. Notes on this clonotype: Its antigen is as yet unknown.

TCRdb passed the 5' RACE reads through MiXCR, listing each CDR3 protein once. This sample has about 560,000 distinct CDR3 sequences; 17% occur once, and the top ten carry less than 10%. The TCR comes from an adult woman who had mild COVID-19 (a few samples of this study predate the infection). Cell type and time point are not known. What was sequenced was PBMCs or a T cell subset sorted from them (not recorded which). V and J are TRBV24-1 and TRBJ2-3; D might be TRBD1 (6 bases). The chain's CDR3 is CATSDLGGRGEGDTQYF. DNA for the CDR3: TGTGCCACCAGTGATTTGGGCGGCAGGGGAGAGGGGGATACGCAGTATTTT.